Presented here are 10 T cell receptor beta chains from one specimen sequenced in a study of T-cell memory formation after mild COVID-19. From the 5' RACE reads, TCRdb called clonotypes with MiXCR, one entry per CDR3 protein. This sample has 340,000 or so distinct CDR3 sequences, with approximately 12% found just once. The sequenced sample was PBMCs or a T cell subset sorted from them (not recorded which). These receptors were taken from a young man who had mild COVID-19 (a few samples of this study predate the infection). Cell type and time point are not known.

V gene TRBV5-5 combines with J gene TRBJ1-1; unclear D gene. Germline assignment: CDR1 SGHKS and CDR2 YYEKEE (reference sequence). V lost 0 bases, J lost 1 base, and 10 bases lay in between. The CDR3 is 15 residues long. The DNA for the CDR3 is TGTGCCAGCAGCTTGGAATATAGACCGAACACTGAAGCTTTCTTT. It yields the protein CASSLEYRPNTEAFF.

This clonotype has more than one count but fewer than ten. The genes are TRBV5-1 and TRBJ2-3; 9 bases map to TRBD1. This CDR3 spans 16 amino acids. J gave up 3 bases and V 0 bases, and 5 bases lay outside the gene matches. In germline, CDR1 is SGHRS, CDR2 YFSETQ. CDR3 nucleotide sequence: TGCGCCAGCAGCTTGGCCGGCGGACAGGGGACAGATACGCAGTATTTT. This sequence encodes CASSLAGGQGTDTQYF.

This clonotype was counted only a few times. The rearrangement links TRBV5-1 to TRBJ2-3; 7 nucleotides agree with TRBD1. J lost 3 bases, V lost 2 bases, and 12 bases had no gene match. Looked up from germline, CDR1 is SGHRS and CDR2 is YFSETQ. This CDR3 has 17 residues. CDR3 in amino acids: CASSLYRDSRETDTQYF. DNA of the CDR3: TGCGCCAGCAGCTTATACCGGGACAGCAGAGAAACAGATACGCAGTATTTT. Complete variable domain (other parts from reference TRBV5-1 and TRBJ2-3): KAGVTQTPRYLIKTRGQQVTLSCSPISGHRSVSWYQQTPGQGLQFLFEYFSETQRNKGNFPGRFSGRQFSNSRSEMNVSTLELGDSALYLCASSLYRDSRETDTQYFGPGTRLTVL.

This clonotype has more than one count but fewer than ten. The CDR3, as DNA: TGTGCCAGCAGCCTGGGGCTCGCTGAAGCTTTCTTT. Its protein product is CASSLGLAEAFF. The chain is built from TRBV12-3 or TRBV12-4 and TRBJ1-1, with D maybe TRBD1 (5 bases). Trimming removed 6 bases at V and 6 bases at J, with 11 bases between. The CDR3 spans 12 residues.

This chain joins TRBV12-5 and TRBJ1-1; 8 nucleotides align to TRBD1. Germline values: CDR1 LGHNT, CDR2 FRNRAP. Germline trimming cut 5 bases from V and 5 bases from J; bases unmatched to any gene: 4. The CDR3 covers 13 residues. CDR3 protein: CASGQTGETEAFF. The CDR3, as DNA: TGTGCTAGTGGTCAGACAGGGGAAACTGAAGCTTTCTTT.

This clonotype was seen only a few times. The chain links TRBV12-3 or TRBV12-4 to TRBJ1-5; maybe TRBD1 (5 bases). CDR3 length equals 13 residues. V lost 7 bases and J lost 4, with 11 bases in between. The CDR3 sequence: CASNLGENQPQHF. DNA of the CDR3: TGTGCCAGCAACTTGGGGGAAAATCAGCCCCAGCATTTT.

V usage is TRBV7-9 and J usage is TRBJ1-1, with TRBD1 as a possible D gene (6 bases). The CDR3 has 13 residues. The V and J ends lost 6 bases and 3 bases respectively, with 11 bases between them. Germline assignment: CDR1 SEHNR and CDR2 FQNEAQ (reference sequence). The chain's CDR3 is CASRNSGDTEAFF. The CDR3 bases are TGTGCCAGCAGAAATTCAGGGGACACTGAAGCTTTCTTT.

In its sample, this clonotype was seen many times. The chain uses TRBV4-3 and TRBJ2-3; 10 nucleotides line up with TRBD2. The germline gives CDR1 LGHNA, CDR2 YSLEER. The CDR3 is 15 amino acids. V shed 4 bases and J 5 bases; nucleotides not matched to a gene: 6. The CDR3 nucleotides are TGCGCCAGCAGCCGGGGGACTAGCGAGGTAGATACGCAGTATTTT. Translated, it gives CASSRGTSEVDTQYF.

This clonotype occurred a few times. This chain's CDR3 is CASASLAGVGETQYF. In DNA, the CDR3 is TGTGCCAGCGCCTCTCTAGCGGGGGTTGGGGAGACCCAGTACTTC. This chain joins TRBV27 and TRBJ2-5; 10 positions match TRBD2. The germline V gene encodes CDR1 MNHEY and CDR2 SMNVEV (reference sequence). The CDR3 length is 15 residues. The V segment lost 8 bases and the J segment 5 bases; nucleotides outside the gene matches: 11.

This clonotype was seen more than once but under ten times. CDR3 residues: CASSPTGRGNSPLHF. The DNA of the CDR3 is TGTGCCAGCAGCCCTACTGGCAGGGGTAATTCACCCCTCCACTTT. V gene TRBV7-3 combines with J gene TRBJ1-6, with D maybe TRBD1 (6 bases). The V end was cut by 5 bases, the J end by 6 bases, with 14 bases between. Per germline, CDR1 SGHTA and CDR2 FQGTGA. The CDR3 runs 15 residues.